Reported below is one TCR beta chain. This clone came up once. What antigen it recognizes has not been identified. No per-base quality is available; no much larger clone lies one base away. Using immunoSEQ, frozen genomic DNA was subjected to high-throughput TCRbeta CDR3 sequencing, a process that included PCR amplification, mapping, bias correction and internal controls. On the study's bioinformatics: Only productive rearrangements were retained, with each unique TCRbeta sequence defined by its CDR3 nucleotide sequence together with its V and J gene. A sequence counted as donor-reactive only if the sequence showed at least 5-fold expansion in CFSE-low cells compared with unstimulated pre-transplant cells and had a frequency of at least 0.01%. Minimum frequency thresholds were set for each subject on the basis of the unstimulated sample with the lowest template count, so that a detection power of at least 90% was ensured. Jensen-Shannon divergence between the top 1000 TCRbeta sequences post-transplant and pre-transplant was used to measure repertoire turnover. Two-sided Fisher's exact tests were used to test for changes in the detection of donor-reactive sequences. What TCRdb holds here is the immuneACCESS table cut down to in-frame rearrangements. Part of the clones is not present; checked against another copy, under half of the missing clones reflect an unresolved V gene, and the others are unexplained. That table gives V, J and clone size, and the DNA gave D and trimming. This sample lists about 120,000 clones; less than 95% were detected once. The top ten hold about 0.8% of the sample.

This sample is drawn from a study of T cell clones after liver transplantation (dated by TCRdb to between 2018 and 2021). For the wider study: The samples were obtained from ITN030ST, a randomized trial that attempted immunosuppression withdrawal within 2 years after liver transplantation. Of the eight recipients, a few were HCV-positive, while the remaining recipients had been transplanted for non-autoimmune, non-viral indications. Tolerance meant complete immunosuppression withdrawal for at least one year without liver enzymes rising beyond twice the upper limit of normal. The subjects received no induction therapy and were kept on standard immunosuppression until randomization at 12-24 months post-transplant. Blood samples were collected pre-transplant, pre-randomization before withdrawal, and post-randomization after either complete withdrawal or failed withdrawal. As an antigen-independent comparator for the donor-reactive sequences, third party-reactive TCRbeta sequences from pre-transplant MLRs were identified as well. A cohort of 8 liver transplant recipients was studied, of whom 3 were classified as tolerant and 5 as non-tolerant. After a pre-transplant mixed lymphocyte reaction, TCRbeta sequencing was used to pinpoint donor-reactive T cell clones, which were subsequently tracked in post-transplant blood.

CDR1 and CDR2 are read off the germline V gene as SGDLS and YYNGEE. Trimming accounts for 2 bases at V and 0 bases at J, while the number of junction bases matched to no gene is 5. Its CDR3 holds 15 amino acids, cysteine through phenylalanine. Of the read, only the CDR3 DNA is kept; its 45 bases are in frame from base 1. General conclusions and limits of the study: In two subjects, low numbers of available donor cells limited the measurable donor-reactive repertoire. Donor-reactive sequences declined more than third party-reactive ones, suggesting partial antigen-specific deletion unrelated to withdrawal success. Circulating donor-reactive CD4 TCRbeta sequences fell significantly post-transplant in most of the 8 subjects, irrespective of tolerance or HCV status. Since no allograft tissue specimens were available, donor-reactive T cells may have migrated into the graft instead of being deleted. Once repertoire turnover was taken into account, donor-reactive detection showed a significant reduction for CD4 in 7 of 8 subjects and for CD8 in 8 of 8. Because of small, heterogeneous patient numbers and non-standardized post-transplant time points, the conclusions were only preliminary.

Thawed unstimulated PBMCs were stained for CD3, CD4 and CD8 and FACS-sorted into CD3+CD4+ and CD3+CD8+ populations. All 8 studied subjects were randomized to immunosuppression withdrawal. The Qiagen DNeasy Blood and Tissue Kit was used for genomic DNA isolation. The sequencing used CD4+ T cells from blood, collected 12 months after liver transplant. This sequence originates from a human patient who received a liver transplant. Some T cells seen after a transplant may have their origin in the graft donor. In this chain, TRBV9 is recombined with TRBJ2-7, with 7 middle bases fitting TRBD1. The bases read TGTGCCAGCAGCGTGGCGACAGGGAGCTCCTACGAGCAGTACTTC. Translated, this gives CASSVATGSSYEQYF. Outside the CDR3, residues come from the reference TRBV9 and TRBJ2-7 proteins, so the full variable domain is: DSGVTQTPKHLITATGQRVTLRCSPRSGDLSVYWYQQSLDQGLQFLIQYYNGEERAKGNILERFSAQQFPDLHSELNLSSLELGDSALYFCASSVATGSSYEQYFGPGTRLTVT.